Reported below is one TCR beta chain. The target of this receptor is not known. Base qualities are missing; no much larger clone stands one base away. These data originate in a study of cytomegalovirus exposure and HLA in healthy donors (TCRdb year 2017). Study-wide context: In an earlier analysis of some 550 of the donors, about 260 Gb of sequence data and approximately 100 million unique TCR beta sequences from 150 million to 200 million T cells were reported. An early release that covered several hundred HLA-typed donors contained approximately 300 gigabases of sequencing data and tens of millions of unique TCR sequences. The genetic ancestry cluster associated with self-reported Caucasian donors included about four fifths of the 398 genotyped donors. The study aimed to test whether cataloging public T cell receptors could reveal signatures of past pathogen exposure. Using immunosequencing, the study profiled T cell repertoires from 666 subjects and related those repertoires to cytomegalovirus serostatus. In addition to the first cohort of approximately 650 subjects, a separate validation cohort of under 150 different subjects was used. To predict cytomegalovirus infection status, the study combined high-throughput TCR immunosequencing, statistical association of individual TCRs with disease status, and machine learning. To study patterns of TCR occurrence, a later analysis re-analyzed previously published TCR beta repertoires from just over 650 donors and added high-resolution HLA genotyping. The later analysis used no new phenotypic data to find candidate immune exposures, relying instead on TCR beta sequences and their occurrence across donors. An earlier analysis of nearly 600 of the donors applied high-throughput TCR beta sequencing to assess whether each TCR beta V gene segment acted as functional or pseudogenic. Donor age, sex, ethnicity and CMV serostatus were collected together with the repertoire data. Genome-wide SNP genotypes for about 60% of the roughly 700 donors were used in a later genetic analysis, which treated that subset as a discovery cohort. All discovery cohort repertoires had been generated using a single sequencing platform. Class I and class II HLA loci were covered by the typing at four-digit resolution. Typing coverage differed by locus: A, B, C, DRB1 and DQB1 were typed in roughly 620-630 donors, DQA1 in approximately 520, DPA1 in 600 to 610, and DPB1 in around 440. Because of strong linkage in the cohort, 4 to 6 DR-DQ haplotypes were treated as single units for association and clustering. On average, approximately 250,000 unique TCR beta nucleotide sequences were sequenced per donor among several hundred genotyped donors of the cohort, with about 19% of those sequences being non-productive.

V loses 0 bases of germline sequence and J loses 5 bases, and the interval between the two ends is 13 bases. From the cysteine up to the phenylalanine, the CDR3 has a length of 15 residues. Only the CDR3 DNA stays, 45 bases, in frame from base 1. Reading the germline V gene gives CDR1 SNHLY and CDR2 FYNNEI. Libraries came from the immunoSEQ multiplex PCR assay. The multiplex PCR relied on a mix of 60 forward primers for TCR Vbeta segments and 13 reverse primers for TCR Jbeta segments. Amplification of the CDR3 region of rearranged TCR beta genes was performed with a multiplex PCR assay on genomic DNA. Amplified TCR beta libraries were sequenced as 87-base-pair reads on the Illumina HiSeq System. Per the authors' processing: A later analysis tallied approximately 87 million unique TCR beta chains across the 650 to 750 repertoires, and around 12 million of those chains were shared by two or more donors. Raw reads were error-corrected and collapsed into unique sequences by a nearest-neighbor algorithm in which closely related sequences were merged to remove PCR and sequencing errors. To assign V, D and J gene segments, CDR3 sequences were aligned to IMGT reference sequences. For a sequence to be retained, a match of at least six nucleotides to both a V gene segment and a J gene segment was required. A rearrangement was called productive if the CDR3 had no stop codons and remained in frame with V and J, and every other rearrangement was called non-productive. CDR3 was defined by IMGT convention, running from the second conserved V-encoded cysteine to the conserved J-encoded phenylalanine. The earlier analysis of 500 to 750 of the donors excluded any sequence lacking an unambiguous match to a single V gene segment. An earlier analysis of 550 to 650 of the donors classified V segments as functional when productive rearrangements were above 56.7% and as segregating when the standard deviation between donors was above 5%. A statistical classification framework was built for diagnosing cytomegalovirus status from the catalog of TCR beta chain sequences. In a later analysis, TCR nucleotide sequences were compared against IMGT/GENE-DB human TR gene sequences so that V and J genes could be assigned. In a later analysis, CDR3 sequences and most-parsimonious VDJ recombination scenarios were assigned using the TCRdist pipeline. A later analysis defined each TCR beta chain by its CDR3 amino acid sequence plus V-gene family, and excluded reads lacking a unique V-gene family. To address suspected cross-contamination and a sequencing artifact, a later analysis removed 450 to 700 highly shared, low-generation-probability nucleotide sequences. In a later analysis, a clonal expansion index was calculated for each public chain from normalized within-repertoire ranks of inferred template counts. Generation probabilities in a later analysis came from a VDJ recombination model fitted to out-of-frame rearrangements, and those results were checked against IGoR. Hypergeometric tests were used in a later analysis to score TCR-TCR, TCR-HLA and TCR-CMV co-occurrence, with a repertoire-size bias correction applied to the TCR pairs. A later analysis estimated false discovery rates by permuting HLA or CMV assignments 20 times. In a later analysis, co-occurring TCRs were grouped using DBSCAN, and TCRdist sequence similarity was added for clustering within HLA-allele-positive subsets. For co-occurrence clustering, repertoires with fewer than 30,000 or more than 120,000 public chains were excluded, along with 5 or 6 repertoires with anomalous nucleotide sharing. TCRdb carries this immuneACCESS record with in-frame sequences only. Its versions omit some clonotypes, under half of them owing to an unresolved V gene in the studies checked, with the rest unexplained. For V, J and clone size, that table is used; D and trimming come from the DNA. The sample table records some 150,000 clones; around 79% of these occur just once. The top ten clones comprise 4.5% to 6% of the sample.

The cohort consisted of fewer than 700 healthy bone marrow donors. All cohort members were sampled while nominally healthy, although unrecorded immune exposures were likely present. The donor was CMV seropositive and was included in the group of 250 to 300 seropositive cohort members. Each donor provided a peripheral blood sample, and peripheral blood mononuclear cells were used for TCR beta sequencing. Genomic DNA extraction from the blood cell samples was performed with the Qiagen DNeasy Blood Extraction Kit. Findings and caveats that apply to the study as a whole: Only TCR beta chains were sequenced in this cohort, and the absence of alpha or paired-chain data limited detectable features. In a later analysis, several top co-occurrence clusters were reported to appear linked to parvovirus B19, influenza, CMV and Epstein-Barr virus. When HLA alleles, especially DR and DQ, strongly co-occurred, attributing TCR associations to individual alleles was difficult. According to a later analysis, most CMV-associated TCR beta chains appeared to be HLA-restricted, and the HLA associations seemed to be driven largely by CMV exposure. Some IMGT-functional V segments, including TRBV6-2 and TRBV6-3, could not be told apart with the 87-base-pair reads, so those segments were excluded. The only immune exposure information available for the cohort was CMV serostatus. At a false discovery rate of 0.05, a later analysis linked 16,000 or so TCR beta sequences to specific HLA alleles. An earlier analysis of approximately 570 of the donors showed that most TCR beta V segments appeared in productive rearrangements either about 87% or about 30% of the time, which broadly matched IMGT annotations. A later analysis found that TCR association rates varied across HLA loci, with DRB1 alleles showing the most associated TCRs and HLA-C alleles the fewest. The study gave a list of under 200 TCR beta chains associated with cytomegalovirus. According to the authors, the approach could potentially be generalized to other disease states and immunological phenotypes. A group of highly shared sequence variants was considered likely to be a technical artifact of the sequencing pipeline. Compared with the 666-donor mean, donors in an Asian-associated ancestry cluster had fewer N-insertions in productive TCRs, according to a later genetic analysis. In a later analysis, HLA-associated TCR beta chains showed more clonal expansion and lower generation probabilities than non-associated chains that were equally common. Because HLA typing was missing for some donors at each locus, association tests included only the typed subset. While some public TCRs were present in many individuals, most TCR sequences turned up only very rarely across donors. In a later genetic analysis, a missense DCLRE1C variant was associated with V-gene and J-gene trimming of TCR beta chains, and the association was replicated in an independent cohort. A few of the identified cytomegalovirus-associated TCR beta chains were confirmed in vitro to be specific for cytomegalovirus antigens. Because counts were too low, about 18 rarely observed V segments, including chromosome 9 orphons, were left out of the earlier analysis of several hundred of the donors. The presence/absence analyses assumed that sequencing depth was roughly uniform across donors, and that assumption may not be true. A further reported finding was that TCR beta sequences accurately predicted the HLA-A and HLA-B alleles for most subjects in the first cohort. Linkage disequilibrium might explain the correlated functional status among segregating V segments, but an unknown experimental factor could not be ruled out. The classifier was reported to diagnose cytomegalovirus status with high specificity and sensitivity in both the original cohort and the validation cohort.

The sample comprised PBMCs. The source is a young man in good health and CMV-seropositive. The chain is assembled from TRBV2 and TRBJ1-1, with a tentative D gene TRBD1 over 6 matching bases. The CDR3 reads as follows: CASSEALGGRTEAFF. The DNA reads TGTGCCAGCAGTGAAGCGCTTGGGGGCAGGACTGAAGCTTTCTTT.